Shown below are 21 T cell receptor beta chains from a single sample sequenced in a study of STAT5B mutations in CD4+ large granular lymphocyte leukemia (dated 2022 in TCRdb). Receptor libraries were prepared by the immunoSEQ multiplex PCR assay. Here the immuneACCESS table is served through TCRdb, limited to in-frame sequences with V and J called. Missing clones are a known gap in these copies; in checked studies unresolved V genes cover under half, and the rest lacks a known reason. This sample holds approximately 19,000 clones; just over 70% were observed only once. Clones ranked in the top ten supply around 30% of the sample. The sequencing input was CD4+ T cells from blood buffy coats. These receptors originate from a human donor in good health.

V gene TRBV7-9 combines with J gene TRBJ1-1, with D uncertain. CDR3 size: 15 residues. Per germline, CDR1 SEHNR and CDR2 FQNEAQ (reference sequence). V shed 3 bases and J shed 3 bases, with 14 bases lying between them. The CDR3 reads CASSFIVVRDTEAFF. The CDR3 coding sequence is TGTGCCAGCAGCTTTATAGTCGTGCGGGACACTGAAGCTTTCTTT.

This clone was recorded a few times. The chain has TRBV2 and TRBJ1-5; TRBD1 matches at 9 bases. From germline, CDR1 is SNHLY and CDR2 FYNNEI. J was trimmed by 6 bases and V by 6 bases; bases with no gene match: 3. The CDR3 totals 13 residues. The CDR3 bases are TGTGCCAGCAGCGGGACAGGGAGTCAGCCCCAGCATTTT. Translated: CASSGTGSQPQHF.

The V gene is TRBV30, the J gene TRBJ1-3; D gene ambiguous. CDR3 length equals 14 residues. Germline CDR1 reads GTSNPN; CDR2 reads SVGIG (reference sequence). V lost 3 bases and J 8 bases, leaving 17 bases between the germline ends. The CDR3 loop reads CAWRMGPTTDTIYF. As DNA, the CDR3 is TGTGCCTGGAGGATGGGCCCGACCACGGACACCATATATTTT.

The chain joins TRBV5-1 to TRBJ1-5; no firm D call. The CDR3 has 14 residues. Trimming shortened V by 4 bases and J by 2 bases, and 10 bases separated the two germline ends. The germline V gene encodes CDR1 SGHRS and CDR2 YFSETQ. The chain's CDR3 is CASSRAGGNQPQHF. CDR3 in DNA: TGCGCCAGCAGCCGCGCGGGTGGCAATCAGCCCCAGCATTTT.

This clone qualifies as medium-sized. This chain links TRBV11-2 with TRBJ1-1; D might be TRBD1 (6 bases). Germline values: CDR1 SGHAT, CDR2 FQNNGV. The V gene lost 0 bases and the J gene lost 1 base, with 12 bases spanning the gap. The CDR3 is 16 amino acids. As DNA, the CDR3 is TGTGCCAGCAGCTTAGAGTTTGGACAGACGAACACTGAAGCTTTCTTT. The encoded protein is CASSLEFGQTNTEAFF.

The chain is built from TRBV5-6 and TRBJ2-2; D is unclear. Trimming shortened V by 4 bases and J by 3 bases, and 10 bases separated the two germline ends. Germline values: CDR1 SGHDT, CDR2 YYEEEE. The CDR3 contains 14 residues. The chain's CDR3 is CASSQDMDTGELFF. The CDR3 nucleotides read TGTGCCAGCAGCCAAGACATGGACACCGGGGAGCTGTTTTTT.

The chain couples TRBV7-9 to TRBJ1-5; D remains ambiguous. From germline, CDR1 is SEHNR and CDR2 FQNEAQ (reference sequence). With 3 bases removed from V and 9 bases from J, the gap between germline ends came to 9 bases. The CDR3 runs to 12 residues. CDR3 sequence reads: CASSFPKGPQHF. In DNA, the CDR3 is TGTGCCAGCAGCTTTCCCAAAGGGCCCCAGCATTTT.

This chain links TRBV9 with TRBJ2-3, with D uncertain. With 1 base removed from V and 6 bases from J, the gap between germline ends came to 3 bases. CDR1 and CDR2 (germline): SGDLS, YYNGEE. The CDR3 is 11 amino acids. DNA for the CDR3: TGTGCCAGCAGCGTATTGGATACGCAGTATTTT. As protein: CASSVLDTQYF.

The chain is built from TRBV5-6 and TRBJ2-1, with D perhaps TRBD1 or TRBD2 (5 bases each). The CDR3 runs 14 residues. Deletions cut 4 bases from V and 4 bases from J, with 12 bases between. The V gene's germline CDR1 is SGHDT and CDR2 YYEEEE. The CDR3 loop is CASSRGATYNEQFF. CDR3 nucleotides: TGTGCCAGCAGCCGGGGCGCGACTTACAATGAGCAGTTCTTC.

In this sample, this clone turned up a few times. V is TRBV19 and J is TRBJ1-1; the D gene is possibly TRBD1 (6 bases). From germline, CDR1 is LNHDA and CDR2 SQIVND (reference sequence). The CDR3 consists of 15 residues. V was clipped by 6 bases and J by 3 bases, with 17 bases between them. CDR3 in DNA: TGTGCCAGTAGACCACGACAGGTTAGGTACACTGAAGCTTTCTTT. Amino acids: CASRPRQVRYTEAFF.

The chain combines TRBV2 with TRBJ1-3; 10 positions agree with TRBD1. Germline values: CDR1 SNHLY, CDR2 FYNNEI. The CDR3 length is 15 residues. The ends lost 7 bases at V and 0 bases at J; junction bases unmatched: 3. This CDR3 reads CASTRDRGSGNTIYF. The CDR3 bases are TGTGCCAGCACCCGGGACAGGGGCTCTGGAAACACCATATATTTT.

DNA of the CDR3: TGTGCCAGCAGCTTGTCCCTTGGACTTCAAGAGACCCAGTACTTC. It codes for CASSLSLGLQETQYF. The chain couples TRBV5-4 to TRBJ2-5; possible D gene TRBD2, 5 bases. Germline loops: CDR1 SGHNT, CDR2 YYREEE (reference sequence). V was pared by 1 base and J by 2 bases, with 12 bases between. CDR3 size: 15 residues.

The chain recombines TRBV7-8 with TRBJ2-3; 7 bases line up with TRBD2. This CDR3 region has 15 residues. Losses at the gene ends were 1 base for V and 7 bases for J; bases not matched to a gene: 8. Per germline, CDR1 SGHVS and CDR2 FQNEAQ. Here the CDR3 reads CASSLEGRGGNTQYF. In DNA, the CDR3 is TGTGCCAGCAGCTTAGAGGGGCGCGGGGGAAATACGCAGTATTTT. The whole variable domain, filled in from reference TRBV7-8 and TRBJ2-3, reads GAGVSQSPRYKVAKRGQDVALRCDPISGHVSLFWYQQALGQGPEFLTYFQNEAQLDKSGLPSDRFFAERPEGSVSTLKIQRTQQEDSAVYLCASSLEGRGGNTQYFGPGTRLTVL.

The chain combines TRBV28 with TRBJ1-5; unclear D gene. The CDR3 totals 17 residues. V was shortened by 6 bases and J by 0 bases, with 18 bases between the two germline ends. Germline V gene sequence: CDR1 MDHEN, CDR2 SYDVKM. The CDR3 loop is CASSPTPPGYSNQPQHF. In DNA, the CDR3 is TGTGCCAGCAGCCCAACGCCTCCGGGCTATAGCAATCAGCCCCAGCATTTT.

The CDR3 loop is CASSAIGGRGTGELFF. The CDR3 coding sequence is TGTGCCAGCAGCGCCATTGGCGGGAGGGGCACCGGGGAGCTGTTTTTT. J is TRBJ2-2 and V is TRBV9, with TRBD2 matching over 9 bases. The junction had 7 bases not matched to a gene; V was cut back by 3 bases and J by 4 bases. The length of the CDR3 is 16 residues. CDR1 SGDLS and CDR2 YYNGEE come from the germline V gene. The full variable domain, in which reference TRBV9 and TRBJ2-2 provide the parts outside the CDR3, is DSGVTQTPKHLITATGQRVTLRCSPRSGDLSVYWYQQSLDQGLQFLIQYYNGEERAKGNILERFSAQQFPDLHSELNLSSLELGDSALYFCASSAIGGRGTGELFFGEGSRLTVL.

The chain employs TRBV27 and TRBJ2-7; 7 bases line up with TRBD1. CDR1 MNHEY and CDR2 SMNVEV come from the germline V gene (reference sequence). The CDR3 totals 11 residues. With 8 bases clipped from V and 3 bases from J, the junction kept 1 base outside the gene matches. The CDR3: CASQGVYEQYF. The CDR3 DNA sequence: TGTGCCAGCCAGGGGGTCTACGAGCAGTACTTC.

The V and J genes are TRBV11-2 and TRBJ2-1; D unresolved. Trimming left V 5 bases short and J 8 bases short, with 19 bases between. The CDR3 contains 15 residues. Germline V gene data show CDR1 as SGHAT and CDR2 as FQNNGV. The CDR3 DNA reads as TGTGCCAGCAGCGCCTATGCGGAGCACTATGATGAGCAGTTCTTC. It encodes CASSAYAEHYDEQFF. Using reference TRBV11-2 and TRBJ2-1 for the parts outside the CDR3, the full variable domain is EAGVAQSPRYKIIEKRQSVAFWCNPISGHATLYWYQQILGQGPKLLIQFQNNGVVDDSQLPKDRFSAERLKGVDSTLKIQPAKLEDSAVYLCASSAYAEHYDEQFFGPGTRLTVL.

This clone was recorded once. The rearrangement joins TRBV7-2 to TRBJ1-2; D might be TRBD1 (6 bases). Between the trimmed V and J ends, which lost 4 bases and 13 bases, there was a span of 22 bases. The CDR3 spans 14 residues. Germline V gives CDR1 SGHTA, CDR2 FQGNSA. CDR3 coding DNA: TGTGCCAGCAGCTCAACGGGGGCAGGGACCCTGGGCACCTTC. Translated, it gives CASSSTGAGTLGTF.

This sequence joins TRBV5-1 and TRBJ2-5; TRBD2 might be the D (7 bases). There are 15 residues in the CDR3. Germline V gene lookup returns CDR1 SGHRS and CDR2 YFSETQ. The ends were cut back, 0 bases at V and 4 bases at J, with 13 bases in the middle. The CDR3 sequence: CASSLVGGGGETQYF. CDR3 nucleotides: TGCGCCAGCAGCTTGGTAGGGGGGGGCGGAGAGACCCAGTACTTC.

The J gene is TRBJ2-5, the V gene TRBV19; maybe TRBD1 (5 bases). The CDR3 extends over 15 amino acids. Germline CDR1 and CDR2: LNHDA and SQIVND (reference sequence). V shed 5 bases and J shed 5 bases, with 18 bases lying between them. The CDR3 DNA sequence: TGTGCCAGTAGTTCGCCCGGACACAACCGGGAGACCCAGTACTTC. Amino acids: CASSSPGHNRETQYF. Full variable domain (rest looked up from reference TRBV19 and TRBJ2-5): DGGITQSPKYLFRKEGQNVTLSCEQNLNHDAMYWYRQDPGQGLRLIYYSQIVNDFQKGDIAEGYSVSREKKESFPLTVTSAQKNPTAFYLCASSSPGHNRETQYFGPGTRLLVL.

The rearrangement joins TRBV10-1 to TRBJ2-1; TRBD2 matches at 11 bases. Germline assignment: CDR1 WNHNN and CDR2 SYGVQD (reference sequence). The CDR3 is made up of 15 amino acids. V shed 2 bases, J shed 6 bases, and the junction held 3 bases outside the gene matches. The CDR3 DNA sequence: TGCGCCAGCAGTGAGAATAGCGGGGGGGGCAATGAGCAGTTCTTC. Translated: CASSENSGGGNEQFF.